The source of this T cell receptor beta chain is a study of technical replicates of blood from several donors (dated by TCRdb to between 2016 and 2019). Library prep was done by the immunoSEQ multiplex PCR assay. Held by TCRdb, this immuneACCESS table contains in-frame sequences only and omits some clones. Under half of the omission traces to an unresolved V gene where checked; the cause of the rest is unknown. The sample table shows about 83,000 clones, and 90% to 95% are seen once. The ten top clones hold 0.25% of the sample. As regards this clone: The antigen it recognizes is unknown. It has no much larger one-base neighbor in the sample; base qualities were not kept.

Trimming removed 2 bases from V and 3 bases from J, leaving 7 bases between the germline ends. The CDR3 runs 13 amino acids, cysteine and phenylalanine included. The kept DNA is CDR3 alone, 39 bases in frame from the first base. Based on the germline V gene, the CDR1 and CDR2 sequences are MNHNS and SASEGT. The specimen sequenced was T cells isolated from PBMCs. The V and J segments used are TRBV6-1 and TRBJ2-5, with the D gene call left open. The origin of this receptor is a human donor in good health. The DNA is TGTGCCAGCAGTGAAAATCCCAAAGAGACCCAGTACTTC. Its amino acids are CASSENPKETQYF.